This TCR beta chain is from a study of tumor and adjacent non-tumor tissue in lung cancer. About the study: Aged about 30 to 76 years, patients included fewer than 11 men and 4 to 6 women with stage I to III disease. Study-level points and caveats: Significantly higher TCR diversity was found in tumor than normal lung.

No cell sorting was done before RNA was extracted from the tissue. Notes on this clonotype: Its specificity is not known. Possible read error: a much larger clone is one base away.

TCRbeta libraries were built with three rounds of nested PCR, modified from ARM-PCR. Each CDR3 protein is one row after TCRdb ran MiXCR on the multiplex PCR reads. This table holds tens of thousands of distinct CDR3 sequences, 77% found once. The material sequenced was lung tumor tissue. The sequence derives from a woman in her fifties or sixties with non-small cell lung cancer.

For the CDR3, the DNA is TGCTCCAGCAGCTTGGGGAGTACGGCAGATACGCAGTATTTT. Encoded protein: CSSSLGSTADTQYF. The chain joins TRBV5-1 to TRBJ2-3; D is perhaps TRBD2 (5 bases). The CDR3 sequence is 14 residues long. The germline V gene has CDR1 SGHRS and CDR2 YFSETQ.